The T cell receptor (beta chain) described here comes from a study of T cells expressing NK-cell markers. From germline, CDR1 is SEHNR and CDR2 FQNEAQ (reference sequence). The CDR3 runs to 13 residues. TCRdb re-called the 5' RACE reads and shows each CDR3 protein once, DNA omitted. The sample features 200,000 to 300,000 distinct CDR3 sequences, with under 0.5% in its top ten. The receptor comes from a man in his late teens or twenties in good health. The specimen was blood T cells: a sorted CD56 or NKG2C T cell subset, CD4+ or CD8+ T cells, or bulk PBMC T cells (not recorded which). V gene TRBV7-9 combines with J gene TRBJ1-4; no DNA is available, so the TRBD1 call from TCRdb remains unchecked. The CDR3 sequence: CASTRAGGEKLFF.